The 14 T cell receptor beta chains in this list originate from one sample, sequenced in a study of blood T cell repertoires in COVID-19. Sequencing used immunoSEQ multiplex PCR; TCRdb keeps in-frame clones, though not all of them. The sample gives around 58,000 clones, 88% of which show up once; approximately 4.3% is in the top ten. What was sequenced was peripheral blood. The receptors were sampled from a human donor in a cohort sampled during active COVID-19.

The chain recombines TRBV19 with TRBJ2-7, with a weak D call TRBD1 (6 bases). Trimming took off 3 bases at V and 3 bases at J, with 12 bases between the two ends. The CDR3 extends over 14 amino acids. CDR1 is LNHDA and CDR2 is SQIVND in the germline V gene (reference sequence). This chain's CDR3 is CASSIGTSYYEQYF. CDR3 nucleotide sequence: TGTGCCAGTAGTATCGGGACATCTTACTACGAGCAGTACTTC.

CDR3 region: CASSWVGGWGLAVGEQYF. The CDR3 DNA reads TGTGCCAGCAGCTGGGTTGGGGGCTGGGGACTAGCGGTTGGCGAGCAGTACTTC. This chain connects TRBV5-4 to TRBJ2-7; 11 positions agree with TRBD2. The CDR3 is 18 residues long. In germline, CDR1 is SGHNT, CDR2 YYREEE (reference sequence). The trim removed 3 bases at V and 6 bases at J, leaving 17 bases unmatched.

V is TRBV4-1 and J is TRBJ2-7, with D possibly matching TRBD2 (5 bases). The CDR3 is made up of 13 amino acids. The V end lost 0 bases, the J end lost 3 bases, and 6 bases lay between the germline ends. Germline V lookup: CDR1 MGHRA, CDR2 YSYEKL. CDR3 amino acids: CASSQDAGYEQYF. DNA for the CDR3: TGCGCCAGCAGCCAAGATGCGGGCTACGAGCAGTACTTC.

The chain carries TRBV6-4 and TRBJ2-1; 13 bases match TRBD2. Trimming at V came to 4 bases and at J to 0 bases, leaving 3 bases not matched to a gene. Germline CDR1 reads MRHNA; CDR2 reads SNTAGT. The CDR3 has 17 amino acids. CDR3 sequence: CASSGWTSGGSYNEQFF. Written as DNA, the CDR3 is TGTGCCAGCAGTGGCTGGACTAGCGGGGGCTCCTACAATGAGCAGTTCTTC.

The genes are TRBV7-9 and TRBJ2-7; 13 bases fit TRBD2. J gave up 4 bases and V 5 bases, and 5 bases lay outside the gene matches. Per germline, CDR1 SEHNR and CDR2 FQNEAQ (reference sequence). The CDR3 has 15 amino acids. CDR3 DNA: TGTGCCAGCAGCGTGACTAGCGGGAGGTTATACGAGCAGTACTTC. It specifies CASSVTSGRLYEQYF. The entire variable domain, with the rest obtained from reference TRBV7-9 and TRBJ2-7, is as follows: DTGVSQNPRHKITKRGQNVTFRCDPISEHNRLYWYRQTLGQGPEFLTYFQNEAQLEKSRLLSDRFSAERPKGSFSTLEIQRTEQGDSAMYLCASSVTSGRLYEQYFGPGTRLTVT.

V is TRBV15 and J is TRBJ2-1, with 7 bases fitting TRBD1. The CDR3 spans 17 residues. Germline lookup yields CDR1 LNHNV and CDR2 YYDKDF (reference sequence). The ends lost 0 bases at V and 3 bases at J; junction bases unmatched: 8. The CDR3 DNA is TGTGCCACCAGCAGAGACCCGACAGGGACCCTCTACAATGAGCAGTTCTTC. Its translation is CATSRDPTGTLYNEQFF.

J is TRBJ2-1 and V is TRBV7-2; a possible D gene is TRBD1 (6 bases). Germline V gene lookup returns CDR1 SGHTA and CDR2 FQGNSA. With 5 bases removed from V and 9 bases from J, the gap between germline ends came to 23 bases. There are 16 residues in the CDR3. This chain's CDR3 is CASSTPPTGRGAEQFF. CDR3 DNA sequence: TGTGCCAGCAGCACCCCCCCGACAGGTAGGGGAGCTGAGCAGTTCTTC. Drawing the rest from reference TRBV7-2 and TRBJ2-1, the complete variable domain is GAGVSQSPSNKVTEKGKDVELRCDPISGHTALYWYRQSLGQGLEFLIYFQGNSAPDKSGLPSDRFSAERTGGSVSTLTIQRTQQEDSAVYLCASSTPPTGRGAEQFFGPGTRLTVL.

This clone showed up just once. The chain recombines TRBV5-8 with TRBJ2-3, with 14 positions matching TRBD2. The CDR3 length is 18 residues. J gave up 2 bases and V 4 bases, and 9 bases lay outside the gene matches. The germline gives CDR1 SGHTS, CDR2 YDEGEE. Here the CDR3 reads CASSPARLAGGATDTQYF. CDR3 sequence (DNA): TGTGCCAGCAGCCCAGCACGACTAGCGGGAGGGGCCACAGATACGCAGTATTTT.

The chain uses TRBV2 and TRBJ1-2; TRBD1 is a possible D gene (6 bases). V gave up 2 bases and J gave up 0 bases, with 7 bases separating them. CDR1 and CDR2 (germline): SNHLY, FYNNEI. The CDR3 is 14 amino acids. CDR3 region: CASSETGSNYGYTF. The CDR3 DNA sequence: TGTGCCAGCAGTGAAACAGGGTCTAACTATGGCTACACCTTC. Looking up the rest from reference TRBV2 and TRBJ1-2 gives the full variable domain: EPEVTQTPSHQVTQMGQEVILRCVPISNHLYFYWYRQILGQKVEFLVSFYNNEISEKSEIFDDQFSVERPDGSNFTLKIRSTKLEDSAMYFCASSETGSNYGYTFGSGTRLTVV.

The chain carries TRBV5-8 and TRBJ2-1, with 10 bases lining up with TRBD2. Germline V gene sequence: CDR1 SGHTS, CDR2 YDEGEE. Trimming at V came to 2 bases and at J to 7 bases, leaving 15 bases not matched to a gene. The CDR3 spans 18 residues. The chain's CDR3 is CASSFRLAGVHRTNEQFF. CDR3 coding DNA: TGTGCCAGCAGCTTCAGGCTAGCGGGAGTTCACAGGACAAATGAGCAGTTCTTC.

The chain recombines TRBV9 with TRBJ2-3; 7 bases line up with TRBD1. J was trimmed by 4 bases and V by 0 bases; bases with no gene match: 8. The CDR3 consists of 16 residues. Germline-derived CDR1 and CDR2 are SGDLS and YYNGEE. CDR3 nucleotides: TGTGCCAGCAGCGTAGAGGCAGGGGGAGTTGCAGATACGCAGTATTTT. It yields the protein CASSVEAGGVADTQYF.

The rearrangement links TRBV24-1 to TRBJ2-2, with D possibly being TRBD1 (5 bases). CDR3 size: 15 residues. Per the germline V gene, CDR1 is KGHDR and CDR2 is SFDVKD. Trimming took 4 bases from V and 5 from J, leaving 13 bases between them. The CDR3 reads CATSDLPGRTGELFF. The CDR3 DNA sequence: TGTGCCACCAGTGACCTGCCAGGGCGGACCGGGGAGCTGTTTTTT.

The chain links TRBV19 to TRBJ2-2, with 13 positions matching TRBD2. The length of the CDR3 is 17 residues. Trimming took 5 bases from V and 8 from J; bases not matched to a gene: 11. Germline V gene data show CDR1 as LNHDA and CDR2 as SQIVND (reference sequence). CDR3 sequence reads: CASSPLRTSGGSGELFF. The CDR3 DNA sequence: TGTGCCAGTAGTCCCCTCCGGACTAGCGGGGGTTCAGGGGAGCTGTTTTTT. The full variable domain, completed using reference TRBV19 and TRBJ2-2, is DGGITQSPKYLFRKEGQNVTLSCEQNLNHDAMYWYRQDPGQGLRLIYYSQIVNDFQKGDIAEGYSVSREKKESFPLTVTSAQKNPTAFYLCASSPLRTSGGSGELFFGEGSRLTVL.

J is TRBJ1-5 and V is TRBV19, with a weak D call TRBD1 (6 bases). Germline-derived CDR1 and CDR2 are LNHDA and SQIVND (reference sequence). Trimming took off 6 bases at V and 0 bases at J, with 15 bases between the two ends. There are 16 residues in the CDR3. CDR3 amino acids: CASSIRDTHSNQPQHF. The CDR3 nucleotides read TGTGCCAGTAGCATCCGGGACACCCATAGCAATCAGCCCCAGCATTTT.